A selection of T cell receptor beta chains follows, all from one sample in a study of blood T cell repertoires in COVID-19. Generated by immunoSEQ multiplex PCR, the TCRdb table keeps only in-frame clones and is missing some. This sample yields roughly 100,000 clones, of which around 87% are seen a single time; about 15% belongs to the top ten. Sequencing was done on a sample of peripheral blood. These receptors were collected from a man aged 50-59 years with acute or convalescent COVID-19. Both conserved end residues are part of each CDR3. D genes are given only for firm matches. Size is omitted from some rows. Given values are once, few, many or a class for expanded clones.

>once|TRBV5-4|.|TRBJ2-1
CASSFKALAVGNEQFF
TGTGCCAGCAGTTTTAAGGCCTTAGCGGTCGGGAATGAGCAGTTCTTC
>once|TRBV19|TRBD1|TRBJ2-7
CASSATGGRYEQYF
TGTGCCAGTAGTGCAACAGGGGGACGGTACGAGCAGTACTTC
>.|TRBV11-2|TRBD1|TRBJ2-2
CASSIADRGWNTGELFF
TGTGCCAGCAGCATCGCTGACAGGGGTTGGAACACCGGGGAGCTGTTTTTT
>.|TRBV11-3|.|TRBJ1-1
CASSRGFGNTEAFF
TGTGCCAGCAGTCGGGGATTCGGTAACACTGAAGCTTTCTTT
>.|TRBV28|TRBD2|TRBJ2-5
CASSLLAGAAIETQYF
TGTGCCAGCAGTTTACTAGCGGGAGCCGCGATCGAGACCCAGTACTTC
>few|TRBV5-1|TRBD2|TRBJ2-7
CASSLEAGVRYEQYF
TGCGCCAGCAGCTTGGAGGCGGGAGTGCGGTACGAGCAGTACTTC
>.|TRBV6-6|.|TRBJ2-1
CASSYSRYEQFF
TGTGCCAGCAGTTACTCGAGGTATGAGCAGTTCTTC
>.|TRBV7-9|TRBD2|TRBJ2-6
CASGKLALGGANVLTF
TGTGCCAGCGGTAAACTAGCGCTGGGGGGGGCCAACGTCCTGACTTTC
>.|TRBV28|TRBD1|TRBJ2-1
CASRPWTGTLDEQFF
TGTGCCAGCAGGCCTTGGACAGGGACTCTGGATGAGCAGTTCTTC
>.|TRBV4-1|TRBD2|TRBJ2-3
CASSPPGLASDTQYF
TGCGCCAGCAGCCCCCCGGGACTAGCTTCGGATACGCAGTATTTT
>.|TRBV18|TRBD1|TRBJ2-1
CASSERTGGFGEQFF
TGTGCCAGCTCAGAACGGACAGGGGGCTTTGGTGAGCAGTTCTTC
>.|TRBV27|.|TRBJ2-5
CASSLSGAPGSETQYF
TGTGCCAGCAGTTTATCTGGGGCCCCTGGTTCGGAGACCCAGTACTTC
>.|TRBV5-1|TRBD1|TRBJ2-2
CASSDDRGTGELFF
TGCGCCAGCAGCGATGACAGGGGAACCGGGGAGCTGTTTTTT
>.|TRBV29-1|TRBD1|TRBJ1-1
CSVAGTDEAFF
TGCAGCGTAGCCGGGACAGATGAAGCTTTCTTT
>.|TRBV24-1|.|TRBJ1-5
CATQPRGGSVNQPQHF
TGTGCCACGCAACCGAGGGGGGGTTCCGTTAATCAGCCCCAGCATTTT
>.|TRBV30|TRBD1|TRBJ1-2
CAWRLRDRGEDTF
TGTGCCTGGAGGTTAAGGGACAGGGGAGAGGACACCTTC
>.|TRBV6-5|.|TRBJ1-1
CAAKGVPGEAFF
TGCGCCGCCAAAGGGGTGCCTGGGGAAGCTTTCTTT
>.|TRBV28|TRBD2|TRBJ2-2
CASRRTSVNTGELFF
TGTGCCAGCAGGCGGACTAGCGTGAACACCGGGGAGCTGTTTTTT